This TCR beta chain was captured in a study of cytomegalovirus exposure and HLA in healthy donors. Broader study findings: Some V segments, including TRBV6-2 and TRBV6-3, were excluded as indistinguishable.

PCR was performed using 60 Vbeta and 13 Jbeta primers. TCRdb's copy holds only in-frame clones and misses some; the assay was immunoSEQ multiplex PCR. The repertoire consists of about 120,000 clones, with around 86% occurring once and the leading ten covering roughly 3.9%. The V end was cut by 5 bases, the J end by 5 bases, with 10 bases between. From germline, CDR1 is MNHEY and CDR2 SVGAGI. CDR3 length: 12 amino acids. For this clone: Its antigen is unknown.

The chain uses TRBV6-5 and TRBJ2-7, with a tentative D call TRBD2 (5 bases). Material: PBMCs. The TCR was taken from a woman in her thirties in good health and CMV-seronegative. CDR3 residues: CASSRGGDEQYF. CDR3 coding DNA: TGTGCCAGCAGTCGCGGAGGAGACGAGCAGTACTTC.